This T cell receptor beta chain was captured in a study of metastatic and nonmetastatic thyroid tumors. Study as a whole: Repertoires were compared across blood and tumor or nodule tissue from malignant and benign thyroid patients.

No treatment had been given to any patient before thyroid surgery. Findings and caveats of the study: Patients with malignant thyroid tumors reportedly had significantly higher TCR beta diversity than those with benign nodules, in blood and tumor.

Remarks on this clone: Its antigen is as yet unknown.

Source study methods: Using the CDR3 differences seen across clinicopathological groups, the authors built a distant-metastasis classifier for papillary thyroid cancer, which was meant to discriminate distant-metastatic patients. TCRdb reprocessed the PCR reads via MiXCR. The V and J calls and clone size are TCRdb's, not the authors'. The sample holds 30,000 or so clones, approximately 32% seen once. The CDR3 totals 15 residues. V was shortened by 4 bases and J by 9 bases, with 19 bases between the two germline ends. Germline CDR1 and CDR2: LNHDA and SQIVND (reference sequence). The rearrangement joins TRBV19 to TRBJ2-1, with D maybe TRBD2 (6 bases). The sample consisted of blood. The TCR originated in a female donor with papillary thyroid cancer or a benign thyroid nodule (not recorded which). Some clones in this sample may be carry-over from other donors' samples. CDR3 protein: CASSRPRGGDGEQFF. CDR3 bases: TGTGCCAGTAGTAGACCCCGCGGAGGGGACGGTGAGCAGTTCTTC.